These 8 T cell receptor beta chains came from one sample sequenced in a study of blood T cell repertoires in COVID-19. Sequencing was performed with immunoSEQ multiplex PCR; in TCRdb, only in-frame clones are kept and a portion is missing. The sample includes some 250,000 clones, about four fifths of them seen just once. Input material: peripheral blood. The receptors were gathered from a woman over 75 with COVID-19, enrolled during active disease.

This sequence joins TRBV12-5 and TRBJ2-5; D unclear. Germline V gene sequence: CDR1 LGHNT, CDR2 FRNRAP. Deletions cut 4 bases from V and 2 bases from J, with 11 bases between. This CDR3 is built from 14 residues. CDR3 sequence reads: CASGSSSKQETQYF. In nucleotides, the CDR3 is TGTGCTAGTGGTTCTTCCAGTAAACAAGAGACCCAGTACTTC.

This rearrangement joins TRBV27 to TRBJ1-4; 7 nucleotides match TRBD1. The germline CDR1 and CDR2 sequences are MNHEY and SMNVEV (reference sequence). The CDR3 totals 14 residues. Unmatched junction bases numbered 2, after V lost 2 bases and J lost 5 bases. CDR3 in DNA: TGTGCCAGCAGTTTAGCACAGGGGAATGAAAAACTGTTTTTT. This codes for CASSLAQGNEKLFF. Using reference TRBV27 and TRBJ1-4 for the parts outside the CDR3, the full variable domain is EAQVTQNPRYLITVTGKKLTVTCSQNMNHEYMSWYRQDPGLGLRQIYYSMNVEVTDKGDVPEGYKVSRKEKRNFPLILESPSPNQTSLYFCASSLAQGNEKLFFGSGTQLSVL.

The chain carries TRBV10-3 and TRBJ2-5, with 8 nucleotides matching TRBD2. V trimming: 4 bases; J trimming: 3 bases; junction bases outside the gene matches: 4. The CDR3 loop spans 14 amino acids. Germline V gene sequence: CDR1 ENHRY, CDR2 SYGVKD. The CDR3 protein is CAISGGSGEETQYF. CDR3 in DNA: TGTGCCATCAGTGGAGGTAGCGGGGAAGAGACCCAGTACTTC.

V and J are TRBV7-2 and TRBJ2-7; D not certain. With 4 bases removed from V and 2 bases from J, the gap between germline ends came to 15 bases. Germline CDR1 reads SGHTA; CDR2 reads FQGNSA. The CDR3 consists of 15 residues. The CDR3, as DNA: TGTGCCAGCAGCTCCCAGTATTACCAGACCTACGAGCAGTACTTC. As protein: CASSSQYYQTYEQYF.

About this clone itself: Other DNA sequences in this sample translate to the same CDR3. CDR3 sequence (DNA): TGTGCCAGTAGTATTCCTGGACAGAGCTATGGCTACACCTTC. This codes for CASSIPGQSYGYTF. The rearrangement links TRBV19 to TRBJ1-2, with a possible D match to TRBD1 (6 bases). Germline assignment: CDR1 LNHDA and CDR2 SQIVND (reference sequence). This CDR3 contains 14 residues. Trimming cost V 3 bases and J 4 bases, with 12 bases left between them.

This clone was picked up a small number of times. V and J are TRBV7-3 and TRBJ1-6; perhaps TRBD1 as D (6 bases). Between the trimmed V and J ends, which lost 5 bases and 6 bases, there was a span of 11 bases. This CDR3 contains 14 residues. Per the germline V gene, CDR1 is SGHTA and CDR2 is FQGTGA. CDR3 in DNA: TGTGCCAGCAGCCTACAGGGCATTAATTCACCCCTCCACTTT. Protein sequence: CASSLQGINSPLHF.

This sequence joins TRBV18 and TRBJ1-1, with D unresolved. Germline V gene lookup returns CDR1 KGHSH and CDR2 LQKENI. V lost 3 bases, J lost 2 bases, and 7 bases lay in between. The CDR3 consists of 13 residues. CDR3: CASSPGLNTEAFF. The CDR3 bases are TGTGCCAGCTCACCCGGACTAAACACTGAAGCTTTCTTT.

A single count supports this clone. The J gene is TRBJ1-1, the V gene TRBV27, with D possibly TRBD1 on 6 matching bases. V was pared by 3 bases and J by 2 bases, with 13 bases between. Germline V gene data show CDR1 as MNHEY and CDR2 as SMNVEV (reference sequence). The CDR3 runs to 15 residues. CDR3 amino acids: CASSFLTTGNTEAFF. The CDR3 DNA reads TGTGCCAGCAGTTTCCTAACGACAGGAAACACTGAAGCTTTCTTT.